One and the same sample provided the 27 T cell receptor beta chains below, sequenced in a study of molecular identifiers for immune sequencing clone quantification. TCRdb fed the PCR reads into MiXCR, producing one record per CDR3 protein. The sample includes 88,000 or so distinct CDR3 sequences, roughly a fifth of them seen just once. The specimen sequenced was naive CD8+ T cells from blood, with Jurkat cell RNA spiked in. The subset is: FACS-sorted CD8+CD4-CCR7+CD45RA+ naive T cells. The receptors were sampled from a human donor in good health. Some libraries in this study had Jurkat cell RNA spiked in.

This clonotype has just a few counts. The J gene is TRBJ1-5, the V gene TRBV19, with D maybe TRBD1 (5 bases). Germline-derived CDR1 and CDR2 are LNHDA and SQIVND (reference sequence). V dropped 9 bases and J dropped 6 bases, with 12 bases sitting between them. This CDR3 region has 12 residues. CDR3: CASRLGGQPQHF. The CDR3 nucleotides read TGTGCCAGCCGCTTGGGGGGTCAGCCCCAGCATTTT.

This clonotype was observed at least ten times. The V gene is TRBV28, the J gene TRBJ2-7; 9 bases map to TRBD2. CDR1 MDHEN and CDR2 SYDVKM come from the germline V gene. The V and J ends lost 6 bases and 3 bases, in that order; junction bases with no gene match: 6. The CDR3 spans 14 residues. The CDR3 DNA is TGTGCCAGCAGCCAGCGGGAGGCGGGCTACGAGCAGTACTTC. As protein: CASSQREAGYEQYF.

Worth noting for this clonotype: Since a much larger clone is just one base distant, this may be a read error. The gene calls are TRBV27 and TRBJ2-5; weak D call: TRBD1 (6 bases). Between the trimmed V and J ends, which lost 5 bases and 5 bases, there was a span of 15 bases. Germline V gives CDR1 MNHEY, CDR2 SMNVEV (reference sequence). The CDR3 sequence is 14 residues long. The CDR3 sequence is CASSPPTGRETQYF. CDR3 sequence (DNA): TGTGCCAGCAGTCCCCCGACAGGCCGCGAGACCCAGTACTTC.

Details on this clonotype: A much larger clone is a single base away; this may be a read error. The chain employs TRBV19 and TRBJ2-3, with TRBD2 identical over 11 bases. The CDR3 has 16 residues. Germline CDR1 reads LNHDA; CDR2 reads SQIVND (reference sequence). The DNA for the CDR3 is TGTGCCAGTGATAGCGGGAGGGCCCTCGGCACAGATGCGCAGTATTTT. Its protein is CASDSGRALGTDAQYF.

This clonotype showed up just a few times. V usage is TRBV7-9 and J usage is TRBJ2-7; no firm D call. The CDR3 totals 11 residues. V lost 5 bases and J lost 3, with 5 bases in between. Germline V CDR1 and CDR2: SEHNR, FQNEAQ (reference sequence). CDR3 sequence (DNA): TGTGCCAGCAGCCTAAACTACGAGCAGTACTTC. It yields the protein CASSLNYEQYF.

This clonotype was counted between two and nine times. This chain connects TRBV2 to TRBJ2-7; 8 bases are a match to TRBD2. Trimming at V came to 2 bases and at J to 0 bases, leaving 6 bases not matched to a gene. CDR1 and CDR2 (germline): SNHLY, FYNNEI. The CDR3 totals 16 residues. DNA of the CDR3: TGTGCCAGCAGTGAATTAATTAGCGGGACCTCCTACGAGCAGTACTTC. Translation: CASSELISGTSYEQYF.

This clonotype was detected ten times or more. The genes are TRBV10-2 and TRBJ2-1; unclear D gene. Germline V gene sequence: CDR1 WSHSY, CDR2 SAAADI. The CDR3 sequence is 13 residues long. Trimming took off 0 bases at V and 10 bases at J, with 10 bases between the two ends. CDR3 residues: CASSESSGPEQFF. For the CDR3, the DNA is TGCGCCAGCAGTGAGTCTAGTGGGCCCGAGCAGTTCTTC.

This clonotype has at least ten counts. The chain joins TRBV13 to TRBJ2-3; 9 bases line up with TRBD2. Trimming cost V 3 bases and J 0 bases; bases outside gene matches: 4. This CDR3 has 16 amino acids. Per germline, CDR1 PRHDT and CDR2 FYEKMQ (reference sequence). CDR3: CASSFLSGGSTDTQYF. In DNA form, the CDR3 reads TGTGCCAGCAGCTTTCTTAGCGGGGGAAGCACAGATACGCAGTATTTT.

This clonotype has just a few counts. This chain joins TRBV20-1 and TRBJ2-7; perhaps D is TRBD1 or TRBD2 (5 bases each). V was trimmed by 0 bases and J by 0 bases, leaving 18 bases between them. Germline CDR1 reads DFQATT; CDR2 reads SNEGSKA (reference sequence). The CDR3 runs 17 residues. The CDR3 loop is CSARDFTGAPSSYEQYF. CDR3 nucleotide sequence: TGCAGTGCTAGAGATTTTACCGGGGCACCGAGCTCCTACGAGCAGTACTTC.

A remark on this clonotype: This may stem from a read error, because a much larger clone lies one nucleotide away. V and J are TRBV5-1 and TRBJ1-5; the match to TRBD1 covers 7 bases. This CDR3 is built from 15 residues. The V gene end was trimmed by 4 bases and the J gene end by 1 base; junction bases not matched to a gene: 5. Germline loops: CDR1 SGHRS, CDR2 YFSETQ. The CDR3 DNA sequence: TGCGCCAGCAGCGCAGCAGGGGGAAGCAATCAGCCCCAGCATTTT. This gives the protein CASSAAGGSNQPQHF.

This clonotype was seen at least ten times. V gene TRBV7-9 combines with J gene TRBJ1-1; D might be TRBD1 (5 bases). V lost 2 bases, J lost 5 bases, and 15 bases lay in between. Looked up from germline, CDR1 is SEHNR and CDR2 is FQNEAQ (reference sequence). This CDR3 spans 15 amino acids. This CDR3 reads CASSLFPWGGTEAFF. CDR3 in DNA: TGTGCCAGCAGCTTATTCCCGTGGGGGGGGACTGAAGCTTTCTTT.

Comment on this clonotype: With a much larger clone just one base away, this may be a read error. The genes are TRBV5-1 and TRBJ1-1; a weak D match, TRBD1 (5 bases). Trimming left V 2 bases short and J 7 bases short, with 15 bases between. Germline CDR1 and CDR2: SGHRS and YFSETQ. The CDR3 sequence is 14 residues long. In DNA form, the CDR3 reads TGCGCCAGCAGCTTCTCACAGGCCGATTTTGAAGCTTTCTTT. Its protein product is CASSFSQADFEAFF.

This clonotype was seen a few times. This sequence joins TRBV2 and TRBJ2-2, with a weak D call TRBD1 (6 bases). CDR1 is SNHLY, CDR2 FYNNEI, per germline. This CDR3 spans 15 amino acids. V was trimmed by 6 bases and J by 6 bases, leaving 17 bases between them. CDR3 amino acids: CASSTTGSRSGELFF. CDR3 DNA sequence: TGTGCCAGCAGCACTACAGGGAGCCGGTCCGGGGAGCTGTTTTTT.

This clonotype was recorded at least ten times. The CDR3 here is CASSISYEQYF. In DNA, the CDR3 is TGTGCCAGCAGCATCTCCTACGAGCAGTACTTC. This chain joins TRBV7-9 and TRBJ2-7; D is uncertain. Trimming removed 5 bases at V and 0 bases at J, with 2 bases between. Germline CDR1 SEHNR, CDR2 FQNEAQ (reference sequence). The CDR3 is 11 amino acids.

V and J are TRBV12-3 or TRBV12-4 and TRBJ2-1; D possibly matches TRBD1 or TRBD2 (5 bases each). The CDR3 is made up of 15 amino acids. Trimming left V 2 bases short and J 8 bases short, with 16 bases between. The chain's CDR3 is CASSLRDPTVDEQFF. CDR3 DNA sequence: TGTGCCAGCAGTTTAAGGGACCCGACGGTCGATGAGCAGTTCTTC.

This clonotype was picked up a small number of times. The chain is built from TRBV7-2 and TRBJ2-2, with D perhaps given as TRBD1 or TRBD2 (5 bases each). CDR1 and CDR2 from the germline V gene are SGHTA and FQGNSA. The length of the CDR3 is 15 residues. The germline V and J ends were trimmed by 1 base and 3 bases, with 9 bases remaining between them. The CDR3 is CASSLVWDHTGELFF. The CDR3 DNA reads as TGTGCCAGCAGCTTAGTATGGGACCACACCGGGGAGCTGTTTTTT.

With respect to this clonotype: A much larger clone is a single base away; this may be a read error. Since the CDR3 does not end with the conserved phenylalanine or tryptophan, this likely comes from a read error. The chain links TRBV19 to TRBJ2-3; 8 bases are a match to TRBD2. V lost 5 bases to trimming and J lost 2 bases; unmatched junction nucleotides: 6. The CDR3 covers 15 residues. Germline-derived CDR1 and CDR2 are LNHDA and SQIVND (reference sequence). The CDR3 is CASSPSGRVTDTQYV. The CDR3 DNA follows: TGTGCCAGTAGTCCCAGCGGGAGAGTCACAGATACGCAGTATGTT.

Comments on this clonotype: Its ends do not fully match the called genes, so a read error is possible. The genes are TRBV10-3 and TRBJ2-5; D is perhaps TRBD1 (5 bases). Germline CDR1 reads ENHRY; CDR2 reads SYGVKD. The CDR3 is 18 amino acids. CDR3 in DNA: TGTGCCACCAGTTCTCAACAGACAGCACTCTCCCGAGGAGAGACCCAGTACTTC. It yields the protein CATSSQQTALSRGETQYF.

This clonotype was observed at least ten times. The chain links TRBV10-2 to TRBJ2-2; D is tentatively TRBD1 or TRBD2 (5 bases each). From germline, CDR1 is WSHSY and CDR2 SAAADI. With 6 bases removed from V and 1 base from J, the gap between germline ends came to 18 bases. This CDR3 spans 17 amino acids. The CDR3 here is CASRDSFDTGNTGELFF. The CDR3 coding sequence is TGCGCCAGCAGGGACTCATTCGACACAGGGAACACCGGGGAGCTGTTTTTT.

The chain combines TRBV2 with TRBJ2-7; the D gene is possibly TRBD2 (6 bases). Germline CDR1 and CDR2: SNHLY and FYNNEI. V lost 5 bases, J lost 4 bases, and 18 bases lay in between. This CDR3 is built from 15 residues. CDR3 DNA sequence: TGTGCCAGCAGTCACACTAGCCTCGGAGCTTACGAGCAGTACTTC. Translated, it gives CASSHTSLGAYEQYF. Variable domain in full (rest from reference TRBV2 and TRBJ2-7): EPEVTQTPSHQVTQMGQEVILRCVPISNHLYFYWYRQILGQKVEFLVSFYNNEISEKSEIFDDQFSVERPDGSNFTLKIRSTKLEDSAMYFCASSHTSLGAYEQYFGPGTRLTVT.

This clonotype was detected ten times or more. V usage is TRBV10-1 and J usage is TRBJ2-7, with D unresolved. The CDR3 spans 14 residues. The germline V gene encodes CDR1 WNHNN and CDR2 SYGVQD (reference sequence). V was clipped by 3 bases and J by 1 base, with 10 bases between them. The CDR3 sequence is CASSDDQNSYEQYF. The CDR3 DNA sequence: TGCGCCAGCAGTGATGATCAGAATTCCTACGAGCAGTACTTC.

This clonotype was seen at least ten times. The chain recombines TRBV7-9 with TRBJ2-7; 7 bases line up with TRBD1. Unmatched junction bases numbered 6, after V lost 5 bases and J lost 2 bases. Germline values: CDR1 SEHNR, CDR2 FQNEAQ (reference sequence). The CDR3 is 14 residues long. CDR3 DNA: TGTGCCAGCAGCACCTCGACAGGGACCTACGAGCAGTACTTC. This gives the protein CASSTSTGTYEQYF.

The table lists this clonotype with many counts. The chain is built from TRBV7-6 and TRBJ2-7; D possibly uses TRBD1 or TRBD2 (6 bases each). The CDR3 runs 12 residues. Trimming removed 5 bases at V and 7 bases at J, with 12 bases between. From germline, CDR1 is SGHVS and CDR2 FNYEAQ. The CDR3 is CASSRPGAEQYF. CDR3 coding DNA: TGTGCCAGCAGCCGCCCGGGGGCAGAGCAGTACTTC.

The chain has TRBV28 and TRBJ2-2; D unresolved. Germline CDR1 and CDR2: MDHEN and SYDVKM. This CDR3 spans 13 amino acids. V gave up 5 bases and J gave up 3 bases, with 7 bases separating them. The CDR3 DNA sequence: TGTGCCAGCAGTCCTCTATACACCGGGGAGCTGTTTTTT. This encodes CASSPLYTGELFF.

A word on this clonotype: This clone may be a read error of a much larger clone one base away. No conserved phenylalanine or tryptophan is present at the end of the CDR3, so a read error is the likely explanation. The gene calls are TRBV5-1 and TRBJ2-7; 11 bases fit TRBD1. The CDR3 has 15 amino acids. V was clipped by 4 bases and J by 3 bases; unmatched bases: 6. The germline V gene encodes CDR1 SGHRS and CDR2 YFSETQ. This CDR3 is CASSTLGTGGYEQYL. CDR3 nucleotide sequence: TGCGCCAGCAGCACCCTCGGGACAGGGGGCTACGAGCAGTACCTC.

This clonotype was seen at least ten times. This rearrangement joins TRBV29-1 to TRBJ2-2; 9 nucleotides match TRBD2. The CDR3 is 14 residues long. Germline CDR1 and CDR2: SQVTM and ANQGSEA. The ends lost 4 bases at V and 5 bases at J; junction bases unmatched: 5. CDR3 nucleotide sequence: TGCAGCGTTGTACTAGCGGGTTCTACCGGGGAGCTGTTTTTT. Protein product: CSVVLAGSTGELFF.

This chain connects TRBV5-1 to TRBJ2-2; D is uncertain. This CDR3 contains 14 residues. Germline V lookup: CDR1 SGHRS, CDR2 YFSETQ. V was trimmed by 4 bases and J by 0 bases, leaving 7 bases between them. CDR3 coding DNA: TGCGCCAGCAGCACTACTGCGAACACCGGGGAGCTGTTTTTT. Its protein is CASSTTANTGELFF.